The 9 T cell receptor beta chains below all came from one sample that was sequenced in a study of Graves' ophthalmopathy and Graves' hyperthyroidism (dated by TCRdb to the late 2010s). The sequencing machine was an Illumina HiSeq 2000. TCR beta CDR3 regions were amplified from RNA transcripts for repertoire sequencing. The first round was an RT-PCR using HTBI primers with the Qiagen OneStep RT-PCR kit, and this first round was followed by a second-round multiplex PCR, then size selection and purification. TCRdb trimmed the raw reads at Q25, called clones with MiXCR and kept productive beta chains. CDR3 protein duplicates are merged, each entry listing the most common genes and DNA. Across this sample there are about 740,000 distinct CDR3 sequences, with 40% seen only once. 35% to 55% of the sample belongs to the ten largest clones. Material: peripheral blood. The receptors shown here come from an adult man with Graves' ophthalmopathy.

The chain employs TRBV20-1 and TRBJ2-7; D unclear. The germline V and J ends were trimmed by 1 base and 2 bases, with 9 bases remaining between them. CDR3 size: 13 residues. From germline, CDR1 is DFQATT and CDR2 SNEGSKA (reference sequence). The CDR3 DNA reads TGCAGTGCTAGAGTGGACGGTCCCTACGAGCAGTACTTC. It translates to CSARVDGPYEQYF.

There are a few counts of this clonotype. The chain combines TRBV5-8 with TRBJ2-7; D may be TRBD1 (7 bases). Germline V CDR1 and CDR2: SGHTS, YDEGEE. Trimming removed 0 bases at V and 7 bases at J, with 14 bases between. The CDR3 consists of 14 residues. CDR3 sequence: CASSLARGAWEQYF. The CDR3 nucleotides read TGTGCCAGCAGCTTGGCCAGGGGGGCGTGGGAGCAGTACTTC.

This clonotype was seen at least ten times. This rearrangement joins TRBV28 to TRBJ1-2, with D possibly TRBD1 on 5 matching bases. V shed 10 bases and J shed 4 bases, with 13 bases lying between them. The CDR3 has 12 amino acids. Germline lookup yields CDR1 MDHEN and CDR2 SYDVKM. CDR3 DNA: TGTGCCACCACGGACACCTTCTATGGCTACACCTTC. This codes for CATTDTFYGYTF.

This chain uses TRBV7-2 with TRBJ1-1; D unresolved. Germline CDR1 and CDR2: SGHTA and FQGNSA. This CDR3 has 18 residues. V dropped 0 bases and J dropped 7 bases, with 24 bases sitting between them. DNA of the CDR3: TGTGCCAGCAGCTTAGCCCCTTTTGGTGGTTCTACAGAGAATGAAGCTTTCTTT. Amino acid sequence: CASSLAPFGGSTENEAFF. The variable domain in full, with the rest retrieved from reference TRBV7-2 and TRBJ1-1, is GAGVSQSPSNKVTEKGKDVELRCDPISGHTALYWYRQSLGQGLEFLIYFQGNSAPDKSGLPSDRFSAERTGGSVSTLTIQRTQQEDSAVYLCASSLAPFGGSTENEAFFGQGTRLTVV.

The J gene is TRBJ2-5, the V gene TRBV20-1; D unresolved. Germline V CDR1 and CDR2: DFQATT, SNEGSKA (reference sequence). The CDR3 covers 13 residues. The germline V and J ends were trimmed by 4 bases and 2 bases, with 11 bases remaining between them. CDR3 DNA: TGCAGTGCTATACTCACGCTACAAGAGACCCAGTACTTC. As protein: CSAILTLQETQYF.

The chain carries TRBV6-1 and TRBJ1-4; tentative D call: TRBD1 (5 bases). This CDR3 contains 15 residues. Germline V gene lookup returns CDR1 MNHNS and CDR2 SASEGT. V was trimmed by 5 bases and J by 8 bases, leaving 18 bases between them. CDR3 coding DNA: TGTGCCAGCAGTTACGGAGGGCAGGGAAGCGAAAAACTGTTTTTT. It translates to CASSYGGQGSEKLFF.

This clonotype came up a few times. The chain joins TRBV3-1 to TRBJ1-1; no clear D gene. V was pared by 0 bases and J by 6 bases, with 5 bases between. CDR1 is LGHDT and CDR2 is YNNKEL in the germline V gene (reference sequence). The CDR3 covers 12 residues. The CDR3: CASSQDGPEAFF. The CDR3 nucleotides read TGTGCCAGCAGCCAAGATGGGCCTGAAGCTTTCTTT.

There are many counts of this clonotype. This sequence joins TRBV11-2 and TRBJ2-7; 7 bases are shared with TRBD2. Per germline, CDR1 SGHAT and CDR2 FQNNGV. The CDR3 runs 14 residues. V trimming: 6 bases; J trimming: 4 bases; junction bases outside the gene matches: 9. The DNA of the CDR3 is TGTGCCAGCAGTCCACGGGACTATGGATACGAGCAGTACTTC. Translating it yields CASSPRDYGYEQYF.

The chain has TRBV20-1 and TRBJ2-5; no clear D gene. The V gene lost 0 bases and the J gene lost 4 bases, with 12 bases spanning the gap. The germline CDR1 and CDR2 sequences are DFQATT and SNEGSKA (reference sequence). There are 14 residues in the CDR3. The CDR3 DNA reads as TGCAGTGCTAGAGATGGGTCCGGCGGAGAGACCCAGTACTTC. As protein: CSARDGSGGETQYF.